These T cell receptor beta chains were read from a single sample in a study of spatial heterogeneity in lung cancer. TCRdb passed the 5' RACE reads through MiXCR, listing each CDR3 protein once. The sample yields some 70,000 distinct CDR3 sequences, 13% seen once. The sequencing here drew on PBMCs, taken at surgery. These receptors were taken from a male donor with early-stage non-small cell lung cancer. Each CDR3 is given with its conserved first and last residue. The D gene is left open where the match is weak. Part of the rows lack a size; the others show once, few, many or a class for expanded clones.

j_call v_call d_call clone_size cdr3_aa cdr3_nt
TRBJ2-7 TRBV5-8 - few CASSLLLIRYEQYF TGTGCCAGCAGCTTGCTCTTGATACGATACGAGCAGTACTTC
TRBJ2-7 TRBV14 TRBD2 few CASSQDVVAGGLGGEQYF TGTGCCAGCAGCCAAGATGTGGTAGCGGGAGGCCTCGGGGGCGAGCAGTACTTC
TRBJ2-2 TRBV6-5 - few CASSYSTGGAGELFF TGTGCCAGCAGTTACTCGACAGGTGGGGCCGGGGAGCTGTTTTTT
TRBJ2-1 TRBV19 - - CASIGPYNEQFF TGTGCCAGTATTGGTCCCTACAATGAGCAGTTCTTC
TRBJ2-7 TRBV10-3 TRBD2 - CAISASGSSYEQYF TGTGCCATCAGTGCTAGCGGGAGCTCCTACGAGCAGTACTTC
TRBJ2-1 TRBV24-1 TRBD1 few CATSPLGGQGGEQFF TGTGCCACCAGTCCGCTAGGGGGACAGGGGGGCGAGCAGTTCTTC
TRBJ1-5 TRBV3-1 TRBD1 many CASSQRTGYSNQPQHF TGTGCCAGCAGCCAGAGGACAGGCTATAGCAATCAGCCCCAGCATTTT
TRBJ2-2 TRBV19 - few CASKGVSNTGELFF TGTGCCAGTAAAGGTGTTTCGAACACCGGGGAGCTGTTTTTT
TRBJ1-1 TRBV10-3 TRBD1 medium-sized CAISESRGQGTEAFF TGTGCCATCAGTGAGTCCCGGGGACAGGGGACTGAAGCTTTCTTT
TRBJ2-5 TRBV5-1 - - CASREVMETQYF TGCGCCAGCAGAGAGGTGATGGAGACCCAGTACTTC
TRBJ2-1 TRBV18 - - CASSQYSVEQFF TGTGCCAGCTCTCAATACAGCGTTGAGCAGTTCTTC
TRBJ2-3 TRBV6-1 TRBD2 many CASSEALIYRGGTDTQYF TGTGCCAGCAGTGAAGCTCTGATTTACCGGGGGGGCACAGATACGCAGTATTTT
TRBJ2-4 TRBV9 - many CASSPGQTYKNIQYF TGTGCCAGCAGCCCAGGACAGACCTATAAAAACATTCAGTACTTC
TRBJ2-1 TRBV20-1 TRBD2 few CSARSTSGAYNEQFF TGCAGTGCTAGATCGACTAGCGGGGCCTACAATGAGCAGTTCTTC
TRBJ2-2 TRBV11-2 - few CASSLAGTNTGELFF TGTGCCAGCAGCTTAGCGGGAACGAACACCGGGGAGCTGTTTTTT
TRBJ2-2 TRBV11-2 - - CASSLRSRRNTGELFF TGTGCCAGCAGCTTACGGTCGCGGAGGAACACCGGGGAGCTGTTTTTT